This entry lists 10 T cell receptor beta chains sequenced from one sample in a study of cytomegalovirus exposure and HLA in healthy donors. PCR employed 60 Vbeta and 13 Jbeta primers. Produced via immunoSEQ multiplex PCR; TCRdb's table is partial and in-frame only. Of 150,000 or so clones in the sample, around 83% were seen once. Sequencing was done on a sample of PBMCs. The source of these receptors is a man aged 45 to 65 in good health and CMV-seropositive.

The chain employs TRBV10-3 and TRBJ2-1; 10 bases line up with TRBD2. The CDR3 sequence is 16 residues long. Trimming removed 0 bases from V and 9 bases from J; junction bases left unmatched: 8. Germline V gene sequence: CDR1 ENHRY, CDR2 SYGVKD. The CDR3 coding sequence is TGTGCCATCAGTGAGTCTAACAGCGGGAGGGCCCGTGAGCAGTTCTTC. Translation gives CAISESNSGRAREQFF.

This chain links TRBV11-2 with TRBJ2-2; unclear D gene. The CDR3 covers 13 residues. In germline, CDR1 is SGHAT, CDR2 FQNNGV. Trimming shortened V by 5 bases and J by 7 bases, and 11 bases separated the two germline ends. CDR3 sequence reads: CASSKTRNGELFF. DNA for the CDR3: TGTGCCAGCAGCAAGACACGTAACGGGGAGCTGTTTTTT.

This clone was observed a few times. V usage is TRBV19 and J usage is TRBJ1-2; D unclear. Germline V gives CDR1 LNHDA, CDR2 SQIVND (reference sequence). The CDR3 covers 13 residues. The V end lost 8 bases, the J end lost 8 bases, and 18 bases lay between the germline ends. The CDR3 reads CASLVDYGSGYTF. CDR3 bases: TGTGCCAGTCTCGTGGATTACGGGAGCGGCTACACCTTC. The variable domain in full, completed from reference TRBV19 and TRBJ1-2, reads DGGITQSPKYLFRKEGQNVTLSCEQNLNHDAMYWYRQDPGQGLRLIYYSQIVNDFQKGDIAEGYSVSREKKESFPLTVTSAQKNPTAFYLCASLVDYGSGYTFGSGTRLTVV.

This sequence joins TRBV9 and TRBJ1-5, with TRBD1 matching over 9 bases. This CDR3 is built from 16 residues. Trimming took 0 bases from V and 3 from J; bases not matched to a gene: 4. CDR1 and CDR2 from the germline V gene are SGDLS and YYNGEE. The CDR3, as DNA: TGTGCCAGCAGCGTAGGAACAGGGGGCAACAATCAGCCCCAGCATTTT. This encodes CASSVGTGGNNQPQHF.

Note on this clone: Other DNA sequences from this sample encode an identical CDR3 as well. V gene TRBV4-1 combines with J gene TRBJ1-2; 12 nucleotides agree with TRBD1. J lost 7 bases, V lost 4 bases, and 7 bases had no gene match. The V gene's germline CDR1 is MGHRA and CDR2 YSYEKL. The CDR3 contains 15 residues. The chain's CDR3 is CASSLSGQGAGGYTF. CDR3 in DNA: TGCGCCAGCAGCCTCTCGGGACAGGGGGCGGGTGGCTACACCTTC.

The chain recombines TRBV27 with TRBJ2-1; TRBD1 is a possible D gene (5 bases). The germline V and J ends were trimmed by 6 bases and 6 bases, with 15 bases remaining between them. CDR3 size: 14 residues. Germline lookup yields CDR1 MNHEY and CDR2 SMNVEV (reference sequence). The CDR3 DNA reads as TGTGCCAGCAGCAAAGCAGGGCAGCTCAATGAGCAGTTCTTC. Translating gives CASSKAGQLNEQFF.

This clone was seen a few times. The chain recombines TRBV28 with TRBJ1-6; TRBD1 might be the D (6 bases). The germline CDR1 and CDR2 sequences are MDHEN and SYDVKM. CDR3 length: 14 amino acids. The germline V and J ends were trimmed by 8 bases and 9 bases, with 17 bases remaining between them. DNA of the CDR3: TGTGCCAGCTACCCGGGGGGCGCGAGTTCACCCCTCCACTTT. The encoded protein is CASYPGGASSPLHF. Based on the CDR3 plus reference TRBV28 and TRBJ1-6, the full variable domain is DVKVTQSSRYLVKRTGEKVFLECVQDMDHENMFWYRQDPGLGLRLIYFSYDVKMKEKGDIPEGYSVSREKKERFSLILESASTNQTSMYLCASYPGGASSPLHFGNGTRLTVT.

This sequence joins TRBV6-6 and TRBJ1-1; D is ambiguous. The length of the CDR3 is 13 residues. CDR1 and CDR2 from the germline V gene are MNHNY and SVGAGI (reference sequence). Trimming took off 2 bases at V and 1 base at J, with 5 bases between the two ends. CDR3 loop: CASSYTRNTEAFF. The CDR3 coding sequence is TGTGCCAGCAGTTACACCAGGAACACTGAAGCTTTCTTT.

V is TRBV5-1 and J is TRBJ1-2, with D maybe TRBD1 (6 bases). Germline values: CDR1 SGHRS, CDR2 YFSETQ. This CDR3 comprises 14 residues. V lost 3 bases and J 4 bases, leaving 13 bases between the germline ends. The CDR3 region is CASSSDGQSYGYTF. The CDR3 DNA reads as TGCGCCAGCAGCTCAGATGGACAGAGCTATGGCTACACCTTC.

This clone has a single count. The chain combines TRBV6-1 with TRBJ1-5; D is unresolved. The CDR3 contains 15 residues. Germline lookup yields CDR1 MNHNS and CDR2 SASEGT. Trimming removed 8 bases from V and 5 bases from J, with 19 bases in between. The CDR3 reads CASSLTVQRDQPQHF. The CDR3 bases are TGTGCCAGCTCCCTAACCGTTCAGAGGGATCAGCCCCAGCATTTT.